This section outlines one T cell receptor (beta chain) sequence together with its context. The data derive from a study of T-cell reconstitution after alpha-beta-depleted transplantation in children. The CDR3 contains 13 residues. The J segment lost 4 bases and the V segment lost 6 bases, leaving 3 bases of the junction unmatched. CDR1 and CDR2 from the germline V gene are LNHDA and SQIVND (reference sequence). It was with unique molecular identifiers that the TCRbeta library was prepared. MiXCR, run by TCRdb on the PCR reads, gives a single entry per CDR3 protein. This sample has about 400,000 distinct CDR3 sequences, with 20% found just once.

The source was PBMCs from the stem cell graft donor, collected from the stem cell graft. The J gene is TRBJ2-3, the V gene TRBV19; 8 nucleotides agree with TRBD2. This receptor was obtained from a human donor who donated a stem cell graft to a child with acute myeloid leukemia. CDR3 sequence reads: CASRGLAPDTQYF. DNA for the CDR3: TGTGCCAGTAGAGGACTAGCTCCAGATACGCAGTATTTT.